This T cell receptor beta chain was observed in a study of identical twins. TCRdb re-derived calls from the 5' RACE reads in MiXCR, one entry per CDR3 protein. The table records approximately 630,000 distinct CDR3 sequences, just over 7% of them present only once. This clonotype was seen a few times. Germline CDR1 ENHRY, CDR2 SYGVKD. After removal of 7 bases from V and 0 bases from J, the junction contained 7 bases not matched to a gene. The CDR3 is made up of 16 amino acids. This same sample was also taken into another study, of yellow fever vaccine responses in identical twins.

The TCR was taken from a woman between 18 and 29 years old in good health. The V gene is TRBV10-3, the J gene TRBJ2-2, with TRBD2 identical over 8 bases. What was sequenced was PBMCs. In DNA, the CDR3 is TGTGCCATCATCTATATAGCGGGATCGAACACCGGGGAGCTGTTTTTT. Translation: CAIIYIAGSNTGELFF.